Reported below is one T cell receptor (beta chain). The data were taken from a study of CD8+ T cells in alopecia areata. The germline CDR1 and CDR2 sequences are SGDLS and YYNGEE. The V and J ends lost 0 bases and 3 bases, in that order; junction bases with no gene match: 7. This CDR3 is built from 16 residues. Sequencing relied on a cDNA template that was reverse transcribed from extracted RNA. The data were produced by immunoSEQ multiplex PCR, yet TCRdb's version contains in-frame clones alone and is incomplete. The profile shows around 200,000 clones, roughly 59% of them singletons. Sequences were derived from CD4+ T cells sorted from blood, sampled at week 0. The chain couples TRBV9 to TRBJ2-3; 7 bases match TRBD1. This receptor was obtained from a human donor with alopecia areata. The CDR3 nucleotides are TGTGCCAGCAGCGTAGATCAACAGGGGCGAACAGATACGCAGTATTTT. The encoded protein is CASSVDQQGRTDTQYF.